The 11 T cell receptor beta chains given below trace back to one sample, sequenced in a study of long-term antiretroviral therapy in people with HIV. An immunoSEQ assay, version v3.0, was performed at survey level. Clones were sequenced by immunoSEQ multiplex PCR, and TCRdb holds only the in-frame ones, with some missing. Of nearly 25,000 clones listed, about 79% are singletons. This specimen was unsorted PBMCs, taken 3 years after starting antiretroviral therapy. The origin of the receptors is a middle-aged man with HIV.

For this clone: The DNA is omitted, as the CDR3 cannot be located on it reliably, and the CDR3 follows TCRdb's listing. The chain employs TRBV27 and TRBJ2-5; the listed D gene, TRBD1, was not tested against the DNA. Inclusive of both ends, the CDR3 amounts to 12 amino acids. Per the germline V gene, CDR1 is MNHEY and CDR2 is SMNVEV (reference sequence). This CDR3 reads CATGAWGQGAHF.

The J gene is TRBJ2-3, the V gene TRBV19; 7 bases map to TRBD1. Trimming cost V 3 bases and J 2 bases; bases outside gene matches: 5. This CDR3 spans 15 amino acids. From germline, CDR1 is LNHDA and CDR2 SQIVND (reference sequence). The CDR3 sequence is CASSIMTGTTDTQYF. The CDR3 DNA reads TGTGCCAGTAGTATTATGACAGGGACCACAGATACGCAGTATTTT.

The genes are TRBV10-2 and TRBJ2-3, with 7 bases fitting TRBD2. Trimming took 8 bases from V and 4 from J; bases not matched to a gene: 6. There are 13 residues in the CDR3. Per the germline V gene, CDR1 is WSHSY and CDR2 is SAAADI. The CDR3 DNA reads TGCGCCAGCGGGAGGGCCGGGGCAGATACGCAGTATTTT. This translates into CASGRAGADTQYF.

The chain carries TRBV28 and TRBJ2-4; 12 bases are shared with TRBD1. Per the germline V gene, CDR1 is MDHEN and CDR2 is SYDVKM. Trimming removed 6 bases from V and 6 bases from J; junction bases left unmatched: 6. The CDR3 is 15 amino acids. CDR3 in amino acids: CASSWDRGRRNIQYF. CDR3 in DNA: TGTGCCAGCAGCTGGGACAGGGGGCGCAGAAACATTCAGTACTTC.

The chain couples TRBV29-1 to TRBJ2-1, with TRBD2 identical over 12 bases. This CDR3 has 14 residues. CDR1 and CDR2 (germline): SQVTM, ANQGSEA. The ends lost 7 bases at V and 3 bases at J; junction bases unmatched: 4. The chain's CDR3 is CSAGLAGFYNEQFF. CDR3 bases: TGCAGCGCTGGACTAGCGGGGTTCTACAATGAGCAGTTCTTC.

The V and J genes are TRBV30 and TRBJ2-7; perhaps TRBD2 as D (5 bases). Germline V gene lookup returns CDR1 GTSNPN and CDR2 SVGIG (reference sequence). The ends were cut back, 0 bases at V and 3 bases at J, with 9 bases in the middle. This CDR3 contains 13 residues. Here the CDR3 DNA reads TGTGCCTGGAGTGTGGGAGACGGCTACGAGCAGTACTTC. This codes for CAWSVGDGYEQYF.

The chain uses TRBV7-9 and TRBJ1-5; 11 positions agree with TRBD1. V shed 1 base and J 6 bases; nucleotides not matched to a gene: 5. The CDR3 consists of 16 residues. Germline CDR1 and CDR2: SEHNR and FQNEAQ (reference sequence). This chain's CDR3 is CASSLGTGGTSQPQHF. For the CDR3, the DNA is TGTGCCAGCAGCTTAGGGACAGGGGGCACGAGTCAGCCCCAGCATTTT.

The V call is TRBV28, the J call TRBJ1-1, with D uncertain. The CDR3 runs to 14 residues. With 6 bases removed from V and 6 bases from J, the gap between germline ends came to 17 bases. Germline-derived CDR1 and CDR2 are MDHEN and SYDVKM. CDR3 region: CASRTGDGLAEAFF. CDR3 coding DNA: TGTGCCAGCAGGACCGGGGATGGATTGGCTGAAGCTTTCTTT.

The CDR3 DNA reads TGTGCCAGCAGTTTTGGGCAGGGGAACACTGAAGCTTTCTTT. This translates into CASSFGQGNTEAFF. This sequence joins TRBV28 and TRBJ1-1, with D perhaps TRBD1 (5 bases). Trimming shortened V by 3 bases and J by 1 base, and 9 bases separated the two germline ends. There are 14 residues in the CDR3. Per the germline V gene, CDR1 is MDHEN and CDR2 is SYDVKM.

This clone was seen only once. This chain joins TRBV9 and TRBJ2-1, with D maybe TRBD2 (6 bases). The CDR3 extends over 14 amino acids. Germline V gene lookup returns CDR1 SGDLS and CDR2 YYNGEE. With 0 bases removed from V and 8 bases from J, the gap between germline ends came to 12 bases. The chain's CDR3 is CASSVGGVGDEQFF. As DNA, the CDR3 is TGTGCCAGCAGCGTAGGCGGGGTCGGGGATGAGCAGTTCTTC. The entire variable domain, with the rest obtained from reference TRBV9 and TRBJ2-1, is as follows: DSGVTQTPKHLITATGQRVTLRCSPRSGDLSVYWYQQSLDQGLQFLIQYYNGEERAKGNILERFSAQQFPDLHSELNLSSLELGDSALYFCASSVGGVGDEQFFGPGTRLTVL.

As DNA, the CDR3 is TGTGCCAGCAGTCATTCCCGGCCGGAAGCTTTCTTT. Translating it yields CASSHSRPEAFF. V usage is TRBV28 and J usage is TRBJ1-1; D unclear. The V and J ends lost 5 bases and 8 bases respectively, with 12 bases between them. Germline V gene sequence: CDR1 MDHEN, CDR2 SYDVKM. There are 12 residues in the CDR3.